These T cell receptor beta chains were read from a single sample in a study of blood T cell repertoires in COVID-19. The table came from immunoSEQ multiplex PCR; TCRdb's copy has only in-frame clones and leaves some out. In the table there are a few hundred thousand clones, around 90% of which are singletons. Sequenced sample: peripheral blood. The origin of the receptors is a woman in her forties who had recovered from COVID-19. Each CDR3 is given with its conserved first and last residue. The D gene is left open where the match is weak. Clone size is shown for a subset of rows, as once, few, many or a class of expanded clone.

>NA|TRBV5-4|TRBJ1-2|NA
CASSPTAGSPPAYGYTF
TGTGCCAGCAGCCCTACGGCAGGGTCCCCTCCCGCCTATGGCTACACCTTC
>NA|TRBV18|TRBJ1-5|NA
CASSPRQGGLGGNQPQHF
TGTGCCAGCTCACCCCGGCAGGGAGGTCTCGGTGGCAATCAGCCCCAGCATTTT
>TRBD2|TRBV5-1|TRBJ2-5|NA
CASSLGSSGSQETQYF
TGCGCCAGCAGCTTGGGGTCTAGCGGGAGTCAAGAGACCCAGTACTTC
>TRBD2|TRBV3-1/TRBV3-2|TRBJ2-1|NA
CASSQPPGGEQFF
TGTGCCAGCAGCCAGCCCCCGGGGGGTGAGCAGTTCTTC
>NA|TRBV7-8|TRBJ1-4|NA
CASSPHRAFNEKLFF
TGTGCCAGCAGCCCCCACAGGGCCTTTAATGAAAAACTGTTTTTT
>TRBD2|TRBV9|TRBJ2-2|NA
CASSVAGPYREDTGELFF
TGTGCCAGCAGCGTAGCCGGGCCCTACCGGGAGGACACCGGGGAGCTGTTTTTT
>TRBD2|TRBV23-1|TRBJ2-4|NA
CASSQSMGREDTNIQYF
TGCGCCAGCAGTCAATCGATGGGGCGGGAGGATACAAACATTCAGTACTTC
>NA|TRBV5-4|TRBJ2-3|NA
CASSSSSTDTQYF
TGTGCCAGCAGCTCGTCCAGCACAGATACGCAGTATTTT
>NA|TRBV12-5|TRBJ1-2|NA
CASGLSPTGSGGYTF
TGTGCTAGTGGTTTGTCACCTACAGGGTCGGGTGGCTACACCTTC
>NA|TRBV14|TRBJ2-1|NA
CASSRQGGGNEQFF
TGTGCCAGCAGCCGTCAGGGAGGGGGCAATGAGCAGTTCTTC
>NA|TRBV9|TRBJ2-7|NA
CASSVGSSYEQYF
TGTGCCAGCAGCGTAGGGAGCTCCTACGAGCAGTACTTC
>TRBD2|TRBV20-1|TRBJ2-7|NA
CSARGGYEQYF
TGCAGTGCCCGCGGGGGTTACGAGCAGTACTTC
>NA|TRBV11-3|TRBJ1-2|NA
CASSLAGYYGYTF
TGTGCCAGCAGCTTAGCGGGGTACTATGGCTACACCTTC
>NA|TRBV4-3|TRBJ2-3|NA
CASSQSVAHTDTQYF
TGCGCCAGCAGCCAGTCGGTAGCGCACACAGATACGCAGTATTTT
>TRBD1|TRBV7-2|TRBJ1-2|NA
CASSALQGRGNYGYTF
TGTGCCAGCAGCGCGCTACAGGGGCGTGGAAACTATGGCTACACCTTC
>TRBD1|TRBV19|TRBJ1-4|NA
CASSFHRGGGEKLFF
TGTGCCAGTAGTTTCCACAGGGGCGGGGGGGAAAAACTGTTTTTT
>TRBD1|TRBV12-5|TRBJ1-5|once
CASGTGGSQPQHF
TGTGCTAGTGGTACAGGGGGGTCACAGCCCCAGCATTTT
>TRBD1|TRBV14|TRBJ1-5|NA
CASTQRARGSNQPQHF
TGTGCCAGCACCCAGAGGGCCAGGGGGAGCAATCAGCCCCAGCATTTT
>NA|TRBV11-2|TRBJ2-7|NA
CASSLGRPSEQYF
TGTGCCAGCAGCTTAGGGAGGCCCTCTGAGCAGTACTTC
>TRBD1|TRBV11-3|TRBJ1-3|NA
CASSLVDRGRNTIYF
TGTGCCAGCAGCTTAGTGGACAGGGGAAGAAACACCATATATTTT
>NA|TRBV9|TRBJ2-1|NA
CASSPAGGRLGQFF
TGTGCCAGCAGCCCAGCCGGCGGTCGACTGGGGCAGTTCTTC
>NA|TRBV29-1|TRBJ2-7|NA
CSVEGTPYEQYF
TGCAGCGTTGAGGGCACCCCCTACGAGCAGTACTTC
>TRBD2|TRBV12-3/TRBV12-4|TRBJ2-1|few
CASSSRTSSEQFF
TGTGCCAGCAGCTCACGGACTAGCAGTGAGCAGTTCTTC
>NA|TRBV9|TRBJ1-2|NA
CASSGGDTGPYGYTF
TGTGCCAGCAGCGGTGGGGACACCGGGCCCTATGGCTACACCTTC
>TRBD2|TRBV6-6|TRBJ2-7|NA
CASSTPRGSGYEQYF
TGTGCCAGCAGTACCCCCCGCGGGAGCGGCTACGAGCAGTACTTC
>TRBD2|TRBV6-2/TRBV6-3|TRBJ2-2|NA
CASSYGGGVAGELFF
TGTGCCAGCAGTTACGGGGGGGGAGTTGCCGGGGAGCTGTTTTTT
>NA|TRBV6-5|TRBJ1-2|NA
CASREAGGGYTF
TGTGCCAGCAGGGAGGCTGGGGGCGGCTACACCTTC
>TRBD2|TRBV5-4|TRBJ2-7|few
CASSSAAGGNYEQYF
TGTGCCAGCAGCTCTGCAGCGGGAGGTAACTACGAGCAGTACTTC
>NA|TRBV10-2|TRBJ2-7|NA
CASSEGGNPYEQYF
TGCGCCAGCAGTGAGGGAGGGAACCCCTACGAGCAGTACTTC
>NA|TRBV9|TRBJ1-1|NA
CASSVRGGAEAFF
TGTGCCAGCAGCGTAAGGGGGGGTGCTGAAGCTTTCTTT
>TRBD1|TRBV6-2/TRBV6-3|TRBJ2-1|NA
CASSRQGGIYNEQFF
TGTGCCAGCAGCCGACAGGGGGGAATTTACAATGAGCAGTTCTTC
>NA|TRBV24-1|TRBJ2-1|NA
CATKGMGNEQFF
TGTGCCACGAAGGGGATGGGGAATGAGCAGTTCTTC
>TRBD1|TRBV25-1|TRBJ1-1|NA
CASSYRGWNTEAFF
TGTGCCAGCAGCTACAGGGGTTGGAACACTGAAGCTTTCTTT
>NA|TRBV28|TRBJ2-1|once
CASRGGRGSGGYNEQFF
TGTGCCAGCAGAGGGGGCAGGGGGAGCGGGGGATACAATGAGCAGTTCTTC
>NA|TRBV10-3|TRBJ1-2|NA
CAISRENYGYTF
TGTGCCATCAGTCGAGAAAACTATGGCTACACCTTC
>TRBD1|TRBV27|TRBJ2-3|once
CASSMGQGGGDTQYF
TGTGCCAGCAGTATGGGACAGGGGGGGGGAGATACGCAGTATTTT
>TRBD1|TRBV7-2|TRBJ2-7|NA
CASSWQGASEQYF
TGTGCCAGCAGCTGGCAGGGGGCCTCCGAGCAGTACTTC
>NA|TRBV19|TRBJ2-6|NA
CASTGTSGANVLTF
TGTGCCAGCACAGGGACCTCTGGGGCCAACGTCCTGACTTTC
>NA|TRBV4-3|TRBJ2-1|NA
CASSQDGPSYAGTYNEQFF
TGCGCCAGCAGCCAAGATGGTCCGTCTTATGCGGGAACCTACAATGAGCAGTTCTTC
>TRBD2|TRBV18|TRBJ2-1|NA
CASSPGPTGGNEQFF
TGTGCCAGCTCACCAGGACCCACGGGGGGCAATGAGCAGTTCTTC
>TRBD2|TRBV27|TRBJ2-2|NA
CASSLRGRGGWLAGMTGELFF
TGTGCCAGCAGTTTAAGGGGCCGGGGTGGCTGGCTAGCGGGAATGACCGGGGAGCTGTTTTTT
>NA|TRBV21-1|TRBJ2-4|NA
CASSKERPTEAKNIQYF
TGTGCCAGCAGCAAAGAGAGGCCGACTGAGGCCAAAAACATTCAGTACTTC
>TRBD1|TRBV5-1|TRBJ2-1|once
CASSLATGGYNEQFF
TGCGCCAGCAGCTTGGCGACAGGGGGCTACAATGAGCAGTTCTTC
>NA|TRBV5-8|TRBJ2-5|NA
CASSLGQIRETQYF
TGTGCCAGCAGCTTGGGGCAGATACGAGAGACCCAGTACTTC
>NA|TRBV7-9|TRBJ2-7|NA
CASSLAPIPLGGEQYF
TGTGCCAGCAGCTTAGCCCCTATTCCTTTGGGGGGCGAGCAGTACTTC
>TRBD1|TRBV14|TRBJ2-6|few
CASSQDRRDRVIGANVLTF
TGTGCCAGCAGCCAAGATCGTAGGGACAGGGTAATTGGGGCCAACGTCCTGACTTTC
>NA|TRBV9|TRBJ2-6|NA
CASSLRKGTSSGANVLTF
TGTGCCAGCAGCCTCAGGAAGGGGACAAGCTCTGGGGCCAACGTCCTGACTTTC
>TRBD1|TRBV30|TRBJ2-1|NA
CAWSKRDSAYNEQFF
TGTGCCTGGAGCAAACGGGACAGCGCCTACAATGAGCAGTTCTTC
>NA|TRBV7-2|TRBJ1-5|NA
CASSLMLRDNQPQHF
TGTGCCAGCAGCTTAATGTTGCGAGACAATCAGCCCCAGCATTTT
>TRBD2|TRBV29-1|TRBJ2-7|NA
CSVPTSGRHEQYF
TGCAGCGTCCCCACTAGCGGGAGGCACGAGCAGTACTTC
>NA|TRBV25-1|TRBJ1-4|NA
CASSAFDSPLEKLFF
TGTGCCAGCAGTGCGTTCGACAGCCCCCTTGAAAAACTGTTTTTT
>NA|TRBV30|TRBJ1-1|NA
CAWSGVGPTEAFF
TGTGCCTGGAGTGGGGTGGGGCCCACTGAAGCTTTCTTT
>NA|TRBV12-5|TRBJ1-4|NA
CASGLTSPTDLNEKLFF
TGTGCTAGTGGTTTGACGTCACCGACAGACCTTAATGAAAAACTGTTTTTT
>TRBD1|TRBV6-5|TRBJ1-2|many
CASRLQGRYTF
TGTGCCAGCAGGCTACAGGGGCGCTACACCTTC
>TRBD1|TRBV5-1|TRBJ2-7|NA
CASSLGWGPTRGPTYEQYF
TGCGCCAGCAGCTTGGGGTGGGGGCCGACCAGGGGGCCGACCTACGAGCAGTACTTC
>NA|TRBV2|TRBJ1-2|NA
CASSESGRVSYGYTF
TGTGCCAGCAGTGAGTCGGGCAGGGTGTCCTATGGCTACACCTTC
>TRBD1|TRBV6-5|TRBJ2-5|NA
CASSRDRAGTQYF
TGTGCCAGCAGTCGGGACAGGGCTGGGACCCAGTACTTC
>NA|TRBV6-5|TRBJ1-4|NA
CASTGPPGANEKLFF
TGTGCCAGCACTGGGCCGCCCGGGGCTAATGAAAAACTGTTTTTT